This passage covers 12 T cell receptor beta chains from one sample sequenced in a study of cytomegalovirus exposure and HLA in healthy donors. Primers: 60 Vbeta forward and 13 Jbeta reverse. Produced via immunoSEQ multiplex PCR; TCRdb's table is partial and in-frame only. Here the sample spans 90,000 to 150,000 clones, 60% to 80% being singletons. Sequenced: PBMCs. These TCRs come from a man aged 45-65 years in good health and CMV-seropositive.

The chain employs TRBV4-3 and TRBJ2-1, with 9 bases that match TRBD2. Trimming removed 0 bases from V and 5 bases from J; junction bases left unmatched: 5. The CDR3 loop spans 16 amino acids. CDR1 is LGHNA, CDR2 YSLEER, per germline. In DNA, the CDR3 is TGCGCCAGCAGCCAAGAAGGGCTAGCGGGAAACAATGAGCAGTTCTTC. Its protein is CASSQEGLAGNNEQFF.

V gene TRBV5-1 combines with J gene TRBJ1-2, with 7 bases matching TRBD1. The V segment lost 4 bases and the J segment 6 bases; nucleotides outside the gene matches: 3. Germline V lookup: CDR1 SGHRS, CDR2 YFSETQ. This CDR3 has 12 amino acids. The CDR3 bases are TGCGCCAGCAGCCCCCAGGGGGATGGCTACACCTTC. Translating gives CASSPQGDGYTF.

This clone was seen just once. The rearrangement links TRBV9 to TRBJ2-1; no definite D call. Deletions cut 0 bases from V and 4 bases from J, with 14 bases between. Germline V gives CDR1 SGDLS, CDR2 YYNGEE. This CDR3 is 16 amino acids long. In DNA form, the CDR3 reads TGTGCCAGCAGCGTAGGCACAACTCCCGGGTACAATGAGCAGTTCTTC. Translated: CASSVGTTPGYNEQFF.

This clone has a handful of counts. The J gene is TRBJ2-7, the V gene TRBV5-6; 9 bases align to TRBD1. Germline V lookup: CDR1 SGHDT, CDR2 YYEEEE. J gave up 6 bases and V 4 bases, and 14 bases lay outside the gene matches. The CDR3 loop spans 16 amino acids. The CDR3 region is CASSLPGQGLAAEQYF. In DNA, the CDR3 is TGTGCCAGCAGCCTCCCCGGACAGGGGTTAGCTGCCGAGCAGTACTTC.

This clone has only a few counts. The chain carries TRBV13 and TRBJ1-1; 8 positions match TRBD1. The ends lost 5 bases at V and 4 bases at J; junction bases unmatched: 6. Looked up from germline, CDR1 is PRHDT and CDR2 is FYEKMQ (reference sequence). This CDR3 spans 14 amino acids. This CDR3 is CASSRDRWGTEAFF. Here the CDR3 DNA reads TGTGCCAGCAGCCGGGACAGGTGGGGCACTGAAGCTTTCTTT.

This CDR3 reads CASSKVIRREAFF. The DNA of the CDR3 is TGTGCCAGCAGCAAAGTTATCAGGCGGGAGGCTTTCTTT. The chain is built from TRBV21-1 and TRBJ1-1. TRBV21-1 is tagged as a pseudogene. This CDR3 contains 13 residues.

CDR3 residues: CASSILLADTGELFF. CDR3 in DNA: TGTGCCAGTAGTATATTACTAGCGGACACCGGGGAGCTGTTTTTT. The V gene is TRBV19, the J gene TRBJ2-2, with 8 bases lining up with TRBD2. The CDR3 is 15 residues long. Germline V gene lookup returns CDR1 LNHDA and CDR2 SQIVND (reference sequence). Unmatched junction bases numbered 2, after V lost 2 bases and J lost 3 bases.

V usage is TRBV6-6 and J usage is TRBJ1-3; D not resolved. CDR3 length: 12 residues. V lost 5 bases and J 4 bases, leaving 6 bases between the germline ends. Per germline, CDR1 MNHNY and CDR2 SVGAGI (reference sequence). The CDR3 DNA reads TGTGCCAGCAGTAACACCGGAAACACCATATATTTT. This encodes CASSNTGNTIYF.

The V gene is TRBV4-2, the J gene TRBJ2-1, with D hard to call. The germline gives CDR1 LGHNA, CDR2 YNFKEQ. The CDR3 runs to 15 residues. V lost 5 bases and J lost 0, with 11 bases in between. This chain's CDR3 is CASSTISSSYNEQFF. The DNA for the CDR3 is TGTGCCAGCAGCACCATTAGTAGCTCCTACAATGAGCAGTTCTTC.

V is TRBV29-1 and J is TRBJ2-5, with TRBD1 as a possible D gene (6 bases). In germline, CDR1 is SQVTM, CDR2 ANQGSEA. The CDR3 covers 12 residues. Trimming left V 4 bases short and J 4 bases short, with 10 bases between. CDR3 in DNA: TGCAGCGTTGGGGGGCAGGGAGAGACCCAGTACTTC. As protein: CSVGGQGETQYF.

This clone was counted only a few times. The chain carries TRBV29-1 and TRBJ2-3; TRBD2 agrees at 10 bases. V lost 3 bases, J lost 5 bases, and 8 bases stayed unmatched. The CDR3 runs 15 residues. Germline V gene lookup returns CDR1 SQVTM and CDR2 ANQGSEA. The CDR3 loop is CSVDFLAGELDTQYF. The DNA of the CDR3 is TGCAGCGTTGATTTTCTAGCGGGAGAGTTAGATACGCAGTATTTT.

The chain links TRBV5-1 to TRBJ1-1; the match to TRBD1 covers 7 bases. Per germline, CDR1 SGHRS and CDR2 YFSETQ. Trimming took 4 bases from V and 5 from J; bases not matched to a gene: 5. This CDR3 is built from 13 residues. CDR3 in amino acids: CASSATGETEAFF. For the CDR3, the DNA is TGCGCCAGCAGCGCCACAGGGGAAACTGAAGCTTTCTTT.